These 13 T cell receptor beta chains came from one sample sequenced in a study of response to subunit inactivated influenza vaccine. Each CDR3 protein gets one entry after TCRdb re-called the RT-PCR reads with MiXCR. The sample contains 170,000 or so distinct CDR3 sequences, approximately 12% of which appear only once. This specimen was CD8+ T cells sorted from PBMCs, taken around 25 months after vaccination. The receptors stem from a man aged 50 to 69 who received an inactivated influenza vaccine.

The sample holds a few counts of this clonotype. The chain couples TRBV7-9 to TRBJ1-1; a possible D gene is TRBD1 (6 bases). Trimming cost V 3 bases and J 5 bases, with 16 bases left between them. The CDR3 spans 15 residues. Germline assignment: CDR1 SEHNR and CDR2 FQNEAQ (reference sequence). CDR3 in amino acids: CASSFGGTGRTEAFF. Here the CDR3 DNA reads TGTGCCAGCAGCTTTGGGGGCACGGGAAGGACTGAAGCTTTCTTT. Full variable domain (remainder filled in from reference TRBV7-9 and TRBJ1-1): DTGVSQNPRHKITKRGQNVTFRCDPISEHNRLYWYRQTLGQGPEFLTYFQNEAQLEKSRLLSDRFSAERPKGSFSTLEIQRTEQGDSAMYLCASSFGGTGRTEAFFGQGTRLTVV.

The CDR3 region is CASSLVPISPGDFHEQYF. As DNA, the CDR3 is TGTGCCAGCAGCTTAGTGCCTATCTCACCGGGAGATTTCCACGAGCAGTACTTC. The chain has TRBV7-2 and TRBJ2-7; tentatively, D is TRBD2 (6 bases). The CDR3 is made up of 18 amino acids. Germline loops: CDR1 SGHTA, CDR2 FQGNSA. Trimming cost V 1 base and J 5 bases, with 24 bases left between them.

In this sample, this clonotype turned up a few times. The chain is built from TRBV21-1 and TRBJ2-1; the table's D call TRBD1 went unverified against the DNA. TRBV21-1 is flagged as a pseudogene. The CDR3 is made up of 15 amino acids. CDR3 region: CASSGDRGCYNEQFF. The CDR3 DNA follows: TGTGCCAGCAGCGGGGACAGAGGGTGCTACAATGAGCAGTTCTTC.

The rearrangement links TRBV7-8 to TRBJ2-4; D is ambiguous. This CDR3 region has 16 residues. Germline V gene sequence: CDR1 SGHVS, CDR2 FQNEAQ. Trimming stripped 1 base from V and 1 base from J, with 11 bases between. This CDR3 is CASSLEGYGAKNIQYF. In DNA form, the CDR3 reads TGTGCCAGCAGCTTAGAAGGCTATGGGGCCAAAAACATTCAGTACTTC.

This clonotype was recorded many times. The chain employs TRBV28 and TRBJ2-7; D ambiguous. CDR1 MDHEN and CDR2 SYDVKM come from the germline V gene. Trimming cost V 5 bases and J 2 bases, with 13 bases left between them. The CDR3 consists of 14 residues. CDR3 DNA: TGTGCCAGCAGTCCCCTGTCAGGAACCTACGAGCAGTACTTC. Protein product: CASSPLSGTYEQYF.

This clonotype was seen only a few times. The chain is built from TRBV18 and TRBJ2-5; D remains ambiguous. Germline V CDR1 and CDR2: KGHSH, LQKENI. The CDR3 is made up of 13 amino acids. Trimming left V 3 bases short and J 4 bases short, with 9 bases between. CDR3 region: CASSPSAGETQYF. The CDR3 bases are TGTGCCAGCTCACCTTCGGCTGGAGAGACCCAGTACTTC.

The chain has TRBV6-1 and TRBJ2-2, with a tentative D call TRBD2 (6 bases). Germline-derived CDR1 and CDR2 are MNHNS and SASEGT. With 10 bases removed from V and 1 base from J, the gap between germline ends came to 16 bases. The CDR3 is 15 amino acids. The CDR3 loop reads CATAWDWVNTGELFF. CDR3 in DNA: TGTGCCACCGCCTGGGACTGGGTGAACACCGGGGAGCTGTTTTTT.

This clonotype has only a few counts. The J gene is TRBJ2-7, the V gene TRBV15, with 9 bases that match TRBD2. Germline V CDR1 and CDR2: LNHNV, YYDKDF (reference sequence). This CDR3 comprises 15 residues. After removal of 1 base from V and 5 bases from J, the junction contained 6 bases not matched to a gene. CDR3 coding DNA: TGTGCCACCAGCAGAGGTAGCGGGGGACCCCACGAGCAGTACTTC. Encoded protein: CATSRGSGGPHEQYF.

In its sample, this clonotype was seen a few times. This chain connects TRBV11-1 to TRBJ1-6; 12 bases line up with TRBD1. Germline values: CDR1 SGHAT, CDR2 FQDESV (reference sequence). CDR3 length: 18 residues. V shed 1 base, J shed 8 bases, and the junction held 9 bases outside the gene matches. CDR3 loop: CASSLGDRGPLGDSPLHF. The CDR3 bases are TGTGCCAGCAGCTTAGGGGACAGGGGGCCCCTTGGAGATTCACCCCTCCACTTT. The complete variable domain, with remaining parts taken from reference TRBV11-1 and TRBJ1-6, reads EAEVAQSPRYKITEKSQAVAFWCDPISGHATLYWYRQILGQGPELLVQFQDESVVDDSQLPKDRFSAERLKGVDSTLKIQPAELGDSAMYLCASSLGDRGPLGDSPLHFGNGTRLTVT.

As for this clonotype: This could be a read error, since a much larger clone is one nucleotide away. V gene TRBV29-1 combines with J gene TRBJ2-1; 12 bases align to TRBD2. V dropped 1 base and J dropped 4; count of bases not matched to a gene: 17. The germline gives CDR1 SQVTM, CDR2 ANQGSEA. This CDR3 is built from 20 residues. The chain's CDR3 is CSVEVLQGLTSGGLYNEQFF. The CDR3 region has the DNA TGCAGCGTTGAAGTTCTTCAGGGGTTGACTAGCGGGGGACTTTACAATGAGCAGTTCTTC.

In this sample, this clonotype turned up many times. J is TRBJ2-2 and V is TRBV7-9; the match to TRBD2 covers 12 bases. V trimming: 5 bases; J trimming: 0 bases; junction bases outside the gene matches: 4. The CDR3 has 17 residues. The germline V gene has CDR1 SEHNR and CDR2 FQNEAQ (reference sequence). The CDR3 region is CASSQTSGGPNTGELFF. In DNA, the CDR3 is TGTGCCAGCAGCCAGACTAGCGGGGGCCCGAACACCGGGGAGCTGTTTTTT.

In the case of this clonotype: A read error may produce the germline difference seen at one junction end. V is TRBV7-7 and J is TRBJ2-1; D unclear. Germline CDR1 is SSHAT and CDR2 is FNYEAQ (reference sequence). CDR3 length: 16 residues. The CDR3 loop reads CASSLFPNPPHNEQFF. The CDR3 nucleotides read TGTGCTAGCAGCTTATTCCCTAACCCCCCACACAATGAGCAGTTCTTC.

V and J are TRBV28 and TRBJ2-7; TRBD1 matches at 8 bases. The CDR3 loop spans 15 amino acids. The germline CDR1 and CDR2 sequences are MDHEN and SYDVKM. J lost 3 bases, V lost 5 bases, and 9 bases had no gene match. The CDR3 nucleotides are TGTGCCAGCAGTCGTGGACAGGGCGCCGACTACGAGCAGTACTTC. Translating it yields CASSRGQGADYEQYF.